A single sample gave rise to the 2 T cell receptor beta chains below, sequenced in a study of cytomegalovirus exposure and HLA in healthy donors. Sequencing was performed with immunoSEQ multiplex PCR; in TCRdb, only in-frame clones are kept and a portion is missing. The sample yields some 290,000 clones, roughly 88% seen once. The sequencing sample was made of PBMCs. The receptor source for this set is a man aged 25-45 years in good health and CMV-seronegative.

CDR3 nucleotide sequence: TGTGCCAGCCGCATGGAGGGAGGCGGTGAAAAACTGTTTTTT. Its protein product is CASRMEGGGEKLFF. The rearrangement links TRBV2 to TRBJ1-4; D unclear. Trimming took 8 bases from V and 7 from J, leaving 17 bases between them. Germline-derived CDR1 and CDR2 are SNHLY and FYNNEI. This CDR3 is built from 14 residues.

The J gene is TRBJ1-5, the V gene TRBV7-2, with 9 bases fitting TRBD1. The germline CDR1 and CDR2 sequences are SGHTA and FQGNSA. J gave up 4 bases and V 6 bases, and 1 base lay outside the gene matches. The CDR3 runs 13 residues. CDR3 in amino acids: CASRGQGNQPQHF. The CDR3 nucleotides are TGTGCCAGCAGGGGACAGGGTAATCAGCCCCAGCATTTT.